The TCR beta chain under discussion was sequenced for a study of cytomegalovirus exposure and HLA in healthy donors. The PCR used 60 Vbeta and 13 Jbeta primers. The method was immunoSEQ multiplex PCR; TCRdb's version includes in-frame clones alone and lacks a portion of them. The table has 150,000 to 200,000 clones, 75% to 85% seen once; the top ten hold 1.6%. Germline values: CDR1 SQVTM, CDR2 ANQGSEA. This CDR3 is 12 amino acids long. V dropped 2 bases and J dropped 5 bases, with 9 bases sitting between them. A remark on this clone: No antigen is known for it.

Overall study findings and caveats: Associated with cytomegalovirus, according to the listing, were fewer than 200 TCR beta chains. Analyses of presence/absence relied on an assumption of roughly uniform sequencing depth across donors. Of the V segments, some could not be distinguished, including TRBV6-2 and TRBV6-3, and were excluded.

Sequences were obtained from PBMCs. The chain joins TRBV29-1 to TRBJ1-1; D not resolved. This sequence originates from a woman aged 50 to 65 in good health and CMV-seronegative. CDR3 coding DNA: TGCAGCGTTGAAAAGGCGGGGACTGAAGCTTTCTTT. It translates to CSVEKAGTEAFF.